Listed here are 11 T cell receptor beta chains from one sample, sequenced in a study of graft-versus-host responses after intestinal transplantation. Clones were sequenced by immunoSEQ multiplex PCR, and TCRdb holds only the in-frame ones, with some missing. The sample holds about 57,000 clones, roughly 89% seen once. The starting material was PBMCs, obtained 26 days after transplant. All receptors derive from a human patient who received an intestinal transplant, so some T cells may come from the graft donor.

J is TRBJ2-1 and V is TRBV2; D not resolved. This CDR3 comprises 11 residues. Germline CDR1 and CDR2: SNHLY and FYNNEI. The V end was cut by 7 bases, the J end by 6 bases, with 7 bases between. In DNA form, the CDR3 reads TGTGCCAGCACCCCCGGCAATGAGCAGTTCTTC. Protein product: CASTPGNEQFF. Full variable domain (missing parts from reference TRBV2 and TRBJ2-1): EPEVTQTPSHQVTQMGQEVILRCVPISNHLYFYWYRQILGQKVEFLVSFYNNEISEKSEIFDDQFSVERPDGSNFTLKIRSTKLEDSAMYFCASTPGNEQFFGPGTRLTVL.

The V and J genes are TRBV25-1 and TRBJ1-2; D unresolved. The CDR3 has 14 residues. Germline CDR1 reads MGHDK; CDR2 reads SYGVNS. With 3 bases removed from V and 8 bases from J, the gap between germline ends came to 16 bases. This CDR3 reads CASSDPRWPYGYTF. The CDR3 coding sequence is TGTGCCAGCAGTGATCCCCGATGGCCTTACGGCTACACCTTC.

J is TRBJ1-2 and V is TRBV28, with 9 bases matching TRBD1. Germline values: CDR1 MDHEN, CDR2 SYDVKM. The CDR3 runs 19 residues. J lost 4 bases, V lost 5 bases, and 20 bases had no gene match. This CDR3 is CASSLTGGGQGHLSYGYTF. The CDR3 DNA follows: TGTGCCAGCAGTCTCACAGGGGGTGGACAGGGGCACCTTAGCTATGGCTACACCTTC.

The chain employs TRBV7-9 and TRBJ1-5, with TRBD1 matching over 7 bases. The germline V gene encodes CDR1 SEHNR and CDR2 FQNEAQ (reference sequence). V shed 4 bases and J 2 bases; nucleotides not matched to a gene: 11. The CDR3 totals 17 residues. For the CDR3, the DNA is TGTGCCAGCAGCTCACAGAACGACAGGGAAGGCAATCAGCCCCAGCATTTT. It yields the protein CASSSQNDREGNQPQHF.

The rearrangement uses TRBV2 and TRBJ2-2; 8 bases map to TRBD1. Germline values: CDR1 SNHLY, CDR2 FYNNEI. The CDR3 sequence is 17 residues long. Trimming cost V 7 bases and J 1 base; bases outside gene matches: 11. CDR3 in DNA: TGTGCCAGCATTCCTACCACAGGGGGACTGAACACCGGGGAGCTGTTTTTT. Translation gives CASIPTTGGLNTGELFF. The variable domain in full, completed from reference TRBV2 and TRBJ2-2, reads EPEVTQTPSHQVTQMGQEVILRCVPISNHLYFYWYRQILGQKVEFLVSFYNNEISEKSEIFDDQFSVERPDGSNFTLKIRSTKLEDSAMYFCASIPTTGGLNTGELFFGEGSRLTVL.

This clone was counted once. The V gene is TRBV2, the J gene TRBJ2-7; maybe TRBD2 (6 bases). The germline V gene has CDR1 SNHLY and CDR2 FYNNEI. V was cut by 4 bases and J by 3 bases, with 13 bases left in between. CDR3 length: 14 amino acids. CDR3 region: CASSVGLGGYEQYF. Here the CDR3 DNA reads TGTGCCAGCAGTGTTGGCCTCGGGGGCTACGAGCAGTACTTC.

A few counts support this clone. The V gene is TRBV10-3, the J gene TRBJ1-6; D perhaps matches TRBD1 (5 bases). Germline CDR1 is ENHRY and CDR2 is SYGVKD. The CDR3 covers 13 residues. V was trimmed by 7 bases and J by 8 bases, leaving 12 bases between them. CDR3 DNA: TGTGCCATCACCGGACAACAGGATTCACCCCTCCACTTT. As protein: CAITGQQDSPLHF.

This clone was found once. V gene TRBV5-1 combines with J gene TRBJ2-7, with a possible D match to TRBD1 (7 bases). There are 15 residues in the CDR3. In germline, CDR1 is SGHRS, CDR2 YFSETQ. V lost 4 bases and J lost 2, with 16 bases in between. The CDR3 DNA is TGCGCCAGCAGCGGGGGGACAGCCCTTCCCTACGAGCAGTACTTC. This translates into CASSGGTALPYEQYF. The whole variable domain, filled in from reference TRBV5-1 and TRBJ2-7, reads KAGVTQTPRYLIKTRGQQVTLSCSPISGHRSVSWYQQTPGQGLQFLFEYFSETQRNKGNFPGRFSGRQFSNSRSEMNVSTLELGDSALYLCASSGGTALPYEQYFGPGTRLTVT.

The rearrangement links TRBV25-1 to TRBJ2-1; 8 nucleotides align to TRBD2. Trimming took 6 bases from V and 7 from J; bases not matched to a gene: 8. CDR1 and CDR2 from the germline V gene are MGHDK and SYGVNS. This CDR3 is built from 14 residues. Here the CDR3 DNA reads TGTGCCAGCAGATCGTCGGGGGGGGTAAATGAGCAGTTCTTC. Encoded protein: CASRSSGGVNEQFF. Using reference TRBV25-1 and TRBJ2-1 for the parts outside the CDR3, the full variable domain is EADIYQTPRYLVIGTGKKITLECSQTMGHDKMYWYQQDPGMELHLIHYSYGVNSTEKGDLSSESTVSRIRTEHFPLTLESARPSHTSQYLCASRSSGGVNEQFFGPGTRLTVL.

The chain employs TRBV10-1 and TRBJ2-3; D perhaps matches TRBD2 (6 bases). The CDR3 is made up of 13 amino acids. CDR1 is WNHNN and CDR2 is SYGVQD in the germline V gene (reference sequence). With 5 bases removed from V and 5 bases from J, the gap between germline ends came to 11 bases. CDR3 nucleotides: TGCGCCAGCAGTCAACTAGCAGGAGATACGCAGTATTTT. Protein sequence: CASSQLAGDTQYF.

The CDR3 DNA follows: TGTGCCAGCAGTTCCCCCTTGACAGGGGGCAATAATGGCTACACCTTC. Translating it yields CASSSPLTGGNNGYTF. The chain couples TRBV28 to TRBJ1-2; 10 bases align to TRBD1. This CDR3 region has 16 residues. V shed 4 bases and J 6 bases; nucleotides not matched to a gene: 11. Germline V lookup: CDR1 MDHEN, CDR2 SYDVKM.